These 24 T cell receptor beta chains came from one sample sequenced in a study of blood T cell repertoires in COVID-19. The protocol was immunoSEQ multiplex PCR, while the TCRdb copy is restricted to in-frame clones and leaves out a portion. The sample lists more than 65,000 clones; 80% were seen once. Source material: peripheral blood. These TCRs come from a man in his sixties with active or convalescent COVID-19.

The chain is built from TRBV9 and TRBJ2-5, with D perhaps matching TRBD2 (5 bases). The CDR3 is 14 residues long. CDR1 is SGDLS, CDR2 YYNGEE, per germline. The V end lost 0 bases, the J end lost 4 bases, and 10 bases lay between the germline ends. The CDR3 loop is CASSVDRDRETQYF. CDR3 sequence (DNA): TGTGCCAGCAGCGTAGACCGGGATCGAGAGACCCAGTACTTC.

The V gene is TRBV9, the J gene TRBJ1-1, with unresolved D. In germline, CDR1 is SGDLS, CDR2 YYNGEE. The CDR3 loop spans 13 amino acids. The V and J ends lost 0 bases and 7 bases respectively, with 10 bases between them. In nucleotides, the CDR3 is TGTGCCAGCAGCGTAGCGGTCCATAGTGAAGCTTTCTTT. This gives the protein CASSVAVHSEAFF.

The J gene is TRBJ1-2, the V gene TRBV19; D is unclear. V lost 5 bases and J 0 bases, leaving 10 bases between the germline ends. This CDR3 comprises 14 residues. Per germline, CDR1 LNHDA and CDR2 SQIVND (reference sequence). The CDR3 here is CASSPGLANYGYTF. In DNA form, the CDR3 reads TGTGCCAGTAGTCCCGGGTTAGCTAACTATGGCTACACCTTC.

The CDR3 nucleotides are TGTGCCACCGCACAGGTAGCGGGGGGCCACGAGCAGTACTTC. Translated, it gives CATAQVAGGHEQYF. This chain uses TRBV19 with TRBJ2-7; 10 nucleotides agree with TRBD2. The CDR3 runs 14 residues. The germline CDR1 and CDR2 sequences are LNHDA and SQIVND (reference sequence). The trim removed 10 bases at V and 5 bases at J, leaving 11 bases unmatched.

The chain carries TRBV5-1 and TRBJ2-5, with a weak D call TRBD2 (5 bases). Germline loops: CDR1 SGHRS, CDR2 YFSETQ. V lost 0 bases and J lost 4, with 10 bases in between. The CDR3 runs to 14 residues. CDR3 DNA sequence: TGCGCCAGCAGCTTGGCCAATGCGGGAGAGACCCAGTACTTC. Protein sequence: CASSLANAGETQYF. The full variable domain, with the rest looked up from reference TRBV5-1 and TRBJ2-5, is KAGVTQTPRYLIKTRGQQVTLSCSPISGHRSVSWYQQTPGQGLQFLFEYFSETQRNKGNFPGRFSGRQFSNSRSEMNVSTLELGDSALYLCASSLANAGETQYFGPGTRLLVL.

V usage is TRBV19 and J usage is TRBJ2-1; 12 bases are shared with TRBD2. Germline CDR1 reads LNHDA; CDR2 reads SQIVND (reference sequence). This CDR3 is 20 amino acids long. V gave up 5 bases and J gave up 4 bases; unmatched junction bases: 18. This CDR3 is CASSLGLAGSWGVTYNEQFF. The CDR3 bases are TGTGCCAGTAGTCTTGGACTAGCGGGGTCCTGGGGGGTGACGTACAATGAGCAGTTCTTC.

This clone has a single count. The rearrangement joins TRBV5-1 to TRBJ2-1; 11 bases map to TRBD2. Germline CDR1 is SGHRS and CDR2 is YFSETQ. The CDR3 contains 14 residues. V lost 6 bases to trimming and J lost 6 bases; unmatched junction nucleotides: 5. CDR3 region: CASTIAGGLNEQFF. In DNA form, the CDR3 reads TGCGCCAGCACTATAGCGGGGGGGCTCAATGAGCAGTTCTTC.

This clone appeared a single time. This chain connects TRBV19 to TRBJ1-1, with D possibly being TRBD1 (6 bases). Per germline, CDR1 LNHDA and CDR2 SQIVND (reference sequence). This CDR3 spans 13 amino acids. Between the trimmed V and J ends, which lost 9 bases and 2 bases, there was a span of 13 bases. The DNA for the CDR3 is TGTGCCAGCGCCACAGGGACCAACACTGAAGCTTTCTTT. It translates to CASATGTNTEAFF.

The chain joins TRBV5-6 to TRBJ2-2; 8 bases are a match to TRBD2. V lost 1 base, J lost 5 bases, and 4 bases stayed unmatched. The CDR3 contains 15 residues. Germline CDR1 SGHDT, CDR2 YYEEEE. CDR3 loop: CASSLYLAGTGELFF. CDR3 in DNA: TGTGCCAGCAGCTTGTACTTAGCGGGGACCGGGGAGCTGTTTTTT.

The chain is built from TRBV7-6 and TRBJ1-1; TRBD1 matches at 8 bases. V shed 5 bases, J shed 1 base, and the junction held 3 bases outside the gene matches. Germline loops: CDR1 SGHVS, CDR2 FNYEAQ. The CDR3 has 14 amino acids. The chain's CDR3 is CASSQGAGNTEAFF. DNA of the CDR3: TGTGCCAGCAGCCAGGGGGCGGGGAACACTGAAGCTTTCTTT.

The chain carries TRBV7-2 and TRBJ1-5; D is uncertain. The CDR3 consists of 14 residues. CDR1 is SGHTA, CDR2 FQGNSA, per germline. Trimming shortened V by 4 bases and J by 0 bases, and 7 bases separated the two germline ends. Here the CDR3 DNA reads TGTGCCAGCAGCTCCTTTAATAGCAATCAGCCCCAGCATTTT. This codes for CASSSFNSNQPQHF.

This clone appeared once. The chain recombines TRBV3-1 (or the pseudogene TRBV3-2) with TRBJ2-2; TRBD2 agrees at 11 bases. The J segment lost 4 bases and the V segment lost 4 bases, leaving 14 bases of the junction unmatched. The CDR3 runs 19 residues. Germline loops: CDR1 LGHDT, CDR2 YNNKEL (reference sequence). CDR3 DNA sequence: TGTGCCAGCAGCCGAAGCGTAGGTAGCGGGGGGGCACTCACCGGGGAGCTGTTTTTT. It encodes CASSRSVGSGGALTGELFF.

The chain is built from TRBV5-6 and TRBJ1-5, with a possible D match to TRBD1 (6 bases). The CDR3 consists of 13 residues. V was trimmed by 4 bases and J by 7 bases, leaving 12 bases between them. Germline CDR1 is SGHDT and CDR2 is YYEEEE. DNA of the CDR3: TGTGCCAGCAGCCACAGGGAGGGGCAGCCCCAGCATTTT. Its translation is CASSHREGQPQHF.

The chain is built from TRBV7-9 and TRBJ2-5, with 15 bases fitting TRBD2. The CDR3 is 16 residues long. CDR1 is SEHNR, CDR2 FQNEAQ, per germline (reference sequence). Germline trimming cut 5 bases from V and 4 bases from J; bases unmatched to any gene: 5. CDR3 bases: TGTGCCAGCAGCGGCGGACTAGCGGGGGGGCTAGAGACCCAGTACTTC. Amino acid sequence: CASSGGLAGGLETQYF.

The rearrangement links TRBV23-1 to TRBJ2-5; D remains ambiguous. TRBV23-1 is recorded as an ORF, its role being uncertain. Trimming removed 3 bases at V and 0 bases at J, with 5 bases between. This CDR3 has 13 amino acids. CDR3: CASSHLDQETQYF. DNA of the CDR3: TGCGCCAGCAGTCACCTCGACCAAGAGACCCAGTACTTC.

The rearrangement uses TRBV6-5 and TRBJ1-4; TRBD1 aligns across 7 bases. Germline V CDR1 and CDR2: MNHEY, SVGAGI. This CDR3 has 15 amino acids. The J segment lost 6 bases and the V segment lost 0 bases, leaving 4 bases of the junction unmatched. This CDR3 reads CASSYSGQAYEKLFF. The DNA for the CDR3 is TGTGCCAGCAGTTACTCAGGACAGGCGTATGAAAAACTGTTTTTT.

The chain uses TRBV7-3 and TRBJ2-2, with 8 bases matching TRBD2. After removal of 2 bases from V and 4 bases from J, the junction contained 3 bases not matched to a gene. CDR3 length: 15 residues. Germline values: CDR1 SGHTA, CDR2 FQGTGA. This chain's CDR3 is CASSLRAGGTGELFF. The CDR3 coding sequence is TGTGCCAGCAGCTTACGGGCGGGGGGCACCGGGGAGCTGTTTTTT.

The chain links TRBV9 to TRBJ2-7; TRBD2 might be the D (5 bases). The CDR3 extends over 13 amino acids. The V end was cut by 0 bases, the J end by 6 bases, with 10 bases between. CDR1 is SGDLS, CDR2 YYNGEE, per germline. The DNA for the CDR3 is TGTGCCAGCAGCGTAGTGGCGGCGGGCGAGCAGTACTTC. Translating gives CASSVVAAGEQYF.

The chain uses TRBV27 and TRBJ2-1, with TRBD2 matching 10 bases. Unmatched junction bases numbered 9, after V lost 3 bases and J lost 10 bases. This CDR3 comprises 15 residues. Germline lookup yields CDR1 MNHEY and CDR2 SMNVEV (reference sequence). DNA of the CDR3: TGTGCCAGCAGTTTCAAGCGGGGGGGCCTGGGCGAGCAGTTCTTC. Protein product: CASSFKRGGLGEQFF.

In DNA, the CDR3 is TGTGCCAGCAGCGCGGAGCGAGCCAAAAACATTCAGTACTTC. It is translated as CASSAERAKNIQYF. The rearrangement uses TRBV6-5 and TRBJ2-4, with no clear D. V dropped 6 bases and J dropped 0 bases, with 9 bases sitting between them. CDR1 is MNHEY and CDR2 is SVGAGI in the germline V gene. The length of the CDR3 is 14 residues.

V and J are TRBV2 and TRBJ2-7, with D tentatively TRBD1 (6 bases). Trimming took off 7 bases at V and 2 bases at J, with 21 bases between the two ends. The CDR3 length is 16 residues. Germline loops: CDR1 SNHLY, CDR2 FYNNEI. CDR3 coding DNA: TGTGCCAGCAAATCCTCCACGACAGGCCGGGCCTACGAGCAGTACTTC. Translating gives CASKSSTTGRAYEQYF.

CDR3 sequence (DNA): TGTGCCAGCAGCTCGCCGGGGGGCCTCTATGGCTACACCTTC. It encodes CASSSPGGLYGYTF. The chain couples TRBV5-4 to TRBJ1-2; possible D gene TRBD1, 6 bases. V lost 3 bases, J lost 4 bases, and 13 bases lay in between. This CDR3 has 14 amino acids. Germline V gene sequence: CDR1 SGHNT, CDR2 YYREEE (reference sequence). Variable domain in full (rest from reference TRBV5-4 and TRBJ1-2): ETGVTQSPTHLIKTRGQQVTLRCSSQSGHNTVSWYQQALGQGPQFIFQYYREEENGRGNFPPRFSGLQFPNYSSELNVNALELDDSALYLCASSSPGGLYGYTFGSGTRLTVV.

This clone was observed a handful of times. The chain recombines TRBV13 with TRBJ2-2; D gene ambiguous. The V and J ends lost 0 bases and 8 bases respectively, with 4 bases between them. This CDR3 has 12 amino acids. Germline CDR1 reads PRHDT; CDR2 reads FYEKMQ (reference sequence). CDR3 amino acids: CASSLGRGELFF. For the CDR3, the DNA is TGTGCCAGCAGCTTAGGGCGAGGGGAGCTGTTTTTT.

J is TRBJ2-5 and V is TRBV7-2, with 9 positions matching TRBD2. The CDR3 contains 16 residues. Germline trimming cut 1 base from V and 4 bases from J; bases unmatched to any gene: 7. Germline V lookup: CDR1 SGHTA, CDR2 FQGNSA. CDR3 sequence: CASSLVKAGGPETQYF. The CDR3 DNA reads as TGTGCCAGCAGCTTAGTGAAGGCGGGGGGGCCAGAGACCCAGTACTTC.